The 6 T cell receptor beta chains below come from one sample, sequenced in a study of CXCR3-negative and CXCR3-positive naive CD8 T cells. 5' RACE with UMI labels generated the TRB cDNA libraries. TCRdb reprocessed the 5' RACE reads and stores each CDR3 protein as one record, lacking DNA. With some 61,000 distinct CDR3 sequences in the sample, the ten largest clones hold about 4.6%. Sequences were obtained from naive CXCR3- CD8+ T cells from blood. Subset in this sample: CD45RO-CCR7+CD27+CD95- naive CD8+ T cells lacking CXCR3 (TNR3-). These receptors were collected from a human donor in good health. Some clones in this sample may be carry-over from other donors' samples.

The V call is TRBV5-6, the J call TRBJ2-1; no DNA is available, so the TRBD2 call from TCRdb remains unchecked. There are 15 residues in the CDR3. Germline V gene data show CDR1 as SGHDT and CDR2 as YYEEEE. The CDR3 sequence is CASSGQTSGRNEQFF.

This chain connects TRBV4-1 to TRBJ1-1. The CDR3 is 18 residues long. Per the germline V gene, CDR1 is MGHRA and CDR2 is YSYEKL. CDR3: CASSQDRGTLELNTEAFF.

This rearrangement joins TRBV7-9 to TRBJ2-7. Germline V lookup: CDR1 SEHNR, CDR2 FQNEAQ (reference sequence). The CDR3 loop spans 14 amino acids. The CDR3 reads CASSFSLRSYEQYF.

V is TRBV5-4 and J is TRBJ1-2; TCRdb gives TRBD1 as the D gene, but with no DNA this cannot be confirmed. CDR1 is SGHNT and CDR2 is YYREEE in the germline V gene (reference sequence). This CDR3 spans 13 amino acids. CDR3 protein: CASSLGTEGGYTF.

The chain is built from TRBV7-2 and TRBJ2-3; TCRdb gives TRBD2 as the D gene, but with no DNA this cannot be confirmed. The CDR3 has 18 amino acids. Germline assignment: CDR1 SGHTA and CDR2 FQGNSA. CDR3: CASSLGLAGINFEDTQYF.

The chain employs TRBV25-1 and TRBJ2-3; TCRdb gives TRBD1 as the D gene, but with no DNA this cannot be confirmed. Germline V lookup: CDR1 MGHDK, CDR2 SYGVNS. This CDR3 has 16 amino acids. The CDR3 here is CASSEKDSRFTDTQYF.